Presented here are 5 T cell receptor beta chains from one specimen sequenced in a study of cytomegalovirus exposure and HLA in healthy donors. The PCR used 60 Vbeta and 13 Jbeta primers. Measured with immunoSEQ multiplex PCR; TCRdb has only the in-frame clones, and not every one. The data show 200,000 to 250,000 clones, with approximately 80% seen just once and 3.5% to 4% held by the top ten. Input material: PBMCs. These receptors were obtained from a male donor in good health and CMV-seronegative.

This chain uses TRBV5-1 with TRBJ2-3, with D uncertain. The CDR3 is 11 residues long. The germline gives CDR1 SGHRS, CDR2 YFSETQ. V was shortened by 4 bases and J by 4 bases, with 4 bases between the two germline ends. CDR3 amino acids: CASSQADTQYF. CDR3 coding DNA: TGCGCCAGCAGCCAGGCAGATACGCAGTATTTT.

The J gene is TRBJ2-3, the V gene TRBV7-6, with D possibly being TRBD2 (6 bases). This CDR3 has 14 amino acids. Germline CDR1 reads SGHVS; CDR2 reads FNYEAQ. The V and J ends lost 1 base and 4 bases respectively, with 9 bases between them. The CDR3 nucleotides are TGTGCCAGCAGCTTAGAGGGCGGGGCAGATACGCAGTATTTT. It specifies CASSLEGGADTQYF.

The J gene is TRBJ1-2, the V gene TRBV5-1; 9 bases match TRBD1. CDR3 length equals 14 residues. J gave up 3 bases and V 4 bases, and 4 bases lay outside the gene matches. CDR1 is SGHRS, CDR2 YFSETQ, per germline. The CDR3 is CASSGTGRDYGYTF. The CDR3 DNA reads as TGCGCCAGCAGCGGGACAGGGCGGGACTATGGCTACACCTTC.

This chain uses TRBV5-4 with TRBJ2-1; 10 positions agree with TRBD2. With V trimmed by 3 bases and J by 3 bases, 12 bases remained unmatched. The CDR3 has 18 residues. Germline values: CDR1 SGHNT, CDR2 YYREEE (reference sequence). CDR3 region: CASSSGGTSARDYNEQFF. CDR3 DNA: TGTGCCAGCAGCTCGGGGGGGACTAGCGCCCGAGACTACAATGAGCAGTTCTTC. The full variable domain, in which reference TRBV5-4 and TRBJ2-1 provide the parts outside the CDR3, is ETGVTQSPTHLIKTRGQQVTLRCSSQSGHNTVSWYQQALGQGPQFIFQYYREEENGRGNFPPRFSGLQFPNYSSELNVNALELDDSALYLCASSSGGTSARDYNEQFFGPGTRLTVL.

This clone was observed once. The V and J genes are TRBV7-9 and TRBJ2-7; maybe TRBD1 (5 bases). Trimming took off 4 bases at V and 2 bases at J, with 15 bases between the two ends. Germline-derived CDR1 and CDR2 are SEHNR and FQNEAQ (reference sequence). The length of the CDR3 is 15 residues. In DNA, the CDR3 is TGTGCCAGCAGCTCATCAGGGATCGTCACCTACGAGCAGTACTTC. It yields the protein CASSSSGIVTYEQYF.